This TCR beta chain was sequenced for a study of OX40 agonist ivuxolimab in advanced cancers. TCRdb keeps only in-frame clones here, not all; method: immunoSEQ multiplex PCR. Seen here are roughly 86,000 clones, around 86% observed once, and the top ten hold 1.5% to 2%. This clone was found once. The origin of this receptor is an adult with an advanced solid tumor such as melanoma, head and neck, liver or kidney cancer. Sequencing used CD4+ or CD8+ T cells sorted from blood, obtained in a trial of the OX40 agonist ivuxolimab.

CDR3 coding DNA: TGTGCCAGCAGCTTATCACAGGGAAGTGGAAACACCATATATTTT. The encoded protein is CASSLSQGSGNTIYF. The V gene is TRBV7-3, the J gene TRBJ1-3; perhaps TRBD1 as D (6 bases). CDR1 and CDR2 from the germline V gene are SGHTA and FQGTGA. The CDR3 is 15 residues long. Trimming took 2 bases from V and 3 from J, leaving 11 bases between them.